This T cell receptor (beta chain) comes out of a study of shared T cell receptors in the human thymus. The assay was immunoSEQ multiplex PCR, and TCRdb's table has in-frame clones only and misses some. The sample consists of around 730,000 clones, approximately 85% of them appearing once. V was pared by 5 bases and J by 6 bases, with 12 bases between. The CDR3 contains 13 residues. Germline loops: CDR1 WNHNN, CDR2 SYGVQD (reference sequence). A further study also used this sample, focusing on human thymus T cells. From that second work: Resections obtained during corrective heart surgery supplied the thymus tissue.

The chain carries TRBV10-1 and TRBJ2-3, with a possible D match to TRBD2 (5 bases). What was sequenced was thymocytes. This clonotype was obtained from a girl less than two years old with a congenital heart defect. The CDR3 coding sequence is TGCGCCAGCAGTAGCGGCCCCTGGGATACGCAGTATTTT. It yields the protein CASSSGPWDTQYF.